Below, 20 T cell receptor beta chains from the same sample are listed, as sequenced in a study of a mutant IDH1 vaccine in newly diagnosed glioma. Time point: week 35, safety follow-up. Each dose delivered 300 ug of mutant IDH1 20-mer peptide subcutaneously with imiquimod. No antigen is known for these receptors. TCRdb keeps only in-frame clones here, not all; method: immunoSEQ multiplex PCR. Seen here are 30,000 or so clones, approximately 79% observed once, and the top ten hold approximately 9.4%. The sample in question was PBMCs, obtained from a glioma patient whose treatment included an IDH1 peptide vaccine. The receptors come from a woman in her 30s with glioma. Some clones in this sample may be carry-over from other donors' samples.

This clone has just a few counts. The chain joins TRBV30 to TRBJ2-2; a possible D gene is TRBD2 (6 bases). The CDR3 sequence is 14 residues long. CDR1 GTSNPN and CDR2 SVGIG come from the germline V gene (reference sequence). V was shortened by 0 bases and J by 4 bases, with 9 bases between the two germline ends. The CDR3 is CAWSVGRGTGELFF. CDR3 coding DNA: TGTGCCTGGAGTGTAGGGCGGGGCACCGGGGAGCTGTTTTTT.

The V and J genes are TRBV18 and TRBJ1-5, with 8 bases matching TRBD1. The CDR3 extends over 15 amino acids. The V and J ends lost 6 bases and 5 bases, in that order; junction bases with no gene match: 9. Germline lookup yields CDR1 KGHSH and CDR2 LQKENI. This chain's CDR3 is CASSSTGANYQPQHF. CDR3 nucleotides: TGTGCCAGCTCCTCGACAGGGGCCAACTATCAGCCCCAGCATTTT.

This clone turned up a few times. V usage is TRBV2 and J usage is TRBJ2-3; 7 positions agree with TRBD2. The germline V gene encodes CDR1 SNHLY and CDR2 FYNNEI. Trimming removed 8 bases from V and 5 bases from J; junction bases left unmatched: 7. There are 13 residues in the CDR3. The CDR3: CASGRESGDTQYF. The CDR3 coding sequence is TGTGCCAGCGGGCGGGAGTCGGGAGATACGCAGTATTTT.

V is TRBV9 and J is TRBJ1-2; D gene ambiguous. This CDR3 has 15 amino acids. Germline loops: CDR1 SGDLS, CDR2 YYNGEE. The ends were cut back, 0 bases at V and 4 bases at J, with 13 bases in the middle. The CDR3 here is CASSVAGGRIYGYTF. The CDR3 nucleotides are TGTGCCAGCAGCGTAGCCGGAGGACGGATCTATGGCTACACCTTC.

The chain employs TRBV15 and TRBJ2-1, with D unclear. Germline V gene data show CDR1 as LNHNV and CDR2 as YYDKDF (reference sequence). V shed 5 bases and J shed 9 bases, with 20 bases lying between them. The CDR3 runs to 15 residues. The CDR3 DNA reads as TGTGCCACCAGCGACCCTTCGAGTGAAATATTTGAGCAGTTCTTC. Its translation is CATSDPSSEIFEQFF.

This rearrangement joins TRBV19 to TRBJ2-5, with a weak D call TRBD1 (6 bases). Between the trimmed V and J ends, which lost 10 bases and 5 bases, there was a span of 20 bases. The CDR3 is 14 residues long. Per the germline V gene, CDR1 is LNHDA and CDR2 is SQIVND (reference sequence). This chain's CDR3 is CATQGPPVWETQYF. In DNA form, the CDR3 reads TGTGCCACCCAGGGGCCTCCAGTTTGGGAGACCCAGTACTTC.

The chain recombines TRBV25-1 with TRBJ1-4, with TRBD1 matching over 12 bases. The ends lost 4 bases at V and 8 bases at J; junction bases unmatched: 5. This CDR3 contains 15 residues. Germline V gives CDR1 MGHDK, CDR2 SYGVNS. The CDR3 DNA is TGTGCCAGCAGTGTCCCGGGACAGGGGGCGGAAAAACTGTTTTTT. As protein: CASSVPGQGAEKLFF.

The chain is built from TRBV19 and TRBJ1-4; TRBD1 is a possible D gene (5 bases). Trimming pared 5 bases from V and 4 bases from J, leaving 11 bases between. The CDR3 covers 14 residues. Germline loops: CDR1 LNHDA, CDR2 SQIVND (reference sequence). CDR3 DNA: TGTGCCAGTAGTGCGAGGGGCTTTAATGAAAAACTGTTTTTT. Translated: CASSARGFNEKLFF.

This clone ranks as medium-sized. Other DNA sequences from this sample encode an identical CDR3 as well. The chain recombines TRBV29-1 with TRBJ1-2; TRBD1 agrees at 7 bases. Germline-derived CDR1 and CDR2 are SQVTM and ANQGSEA. V shed 7 bases, J shed 10 bases, and the junction held 12 bases outside the gene matches. This CDR3 is built from 12 residues. CDR3 in amino acids: CSARGAPRDYTF. CDR3 sequence (DNA): TGCAGCGCCAGGGGGGCCCCGCGAGACTACACCTTC.

The chain employs TRBV5-5 and TRBJ1-1; D gene ambiguous. Trimming removed 0 bases at V and 4 bases at J, with 7 bases between. This CDR3 comprises 13 residues. The germline gives CDR1 SGHKS, CDR2 YYEKEE (reference sequence). The CDR3 reads CASSLGGGTEAFF. The CDR3, as DNA: TGTGCCAGCAGCTTGGGGGGAGGCACTGAAGCTTTCTTT.

The chain combines TRBV30 with TRBJ2-5; 8 nucleotides match TRBD2. Germline trimming cut 0 bases from V and 3 bases from J; bases unmatched to any gene: 3. Germline CDR1 and CDR2: GTSNPN and SVGIG (reference sequence). The CDR3 totals 14 residues. The DNA of the CDR3 is TGTGCCTGGAGTGTAGGTAGCGGGAAAGAGACCCAGTACTTC. Translation: CAWSVGSGKETQYF.

This clone showed up just once. The chain carries TRBV29-1 and TRBJ2-1, with D possibly being TRBD2 (5 bases). Trimming removed 5 bases at V and 7 bases at J, with 12 bases between. This CDR3 has 12 residues. Germline V gene lookup returns CDR1 SQVTM and CDR2 ANQGSEA. In DNA form, the CDR3 reads TGCAGCGTTTTAAGAGGGTCGAATGAGCAGTTCTTC. Protein sequence: CSVLRGSNEQFF.

The CDR3 is CASSIGGSDYGYTF. CDR3 in DNA: TGTGCCAGTAGTATCGGGGGTTCGGACTATGGCTACACCTTC. This sequence joins TRBV19 and TRBJ1-2; weak D call: TRBD1 (5 bases). V was trimmed by 3 bases and J by 3 bases, leaving 11 bases between them. Germline V lookup: CDR1 LNHDA, CDR2 SQIVND (reference sequence). The length of the CDR3 is 14 residues. Combining the CDR3 with reference TRBV19 and TRBJ1-2 gives the whole variable domain DGGITQSPKYLFRKEGQNVTLSCEQNLNHDAMYWYRQDPGQGLRLIYYSQIVNDFQKGDIAEGYSVSREKKESFPLTVTSAQKNPTAFYLCASSIGGSDYGYTFGSGTRLTVV.

The chain is built from TRBV10-1 and TRBJ2-7; D is tentatively TRBD1 or TRBD2 (6 bases each). The germline CDR1 and CDR2 sequences are WNHNN and SYGVQD (reference sequence). Trimming took 9 bases from V and 6 from J, leaving 18 bases between them. CDR3 size: 13 residues. In DNA form, the CDR3 reads TGCGCCAGTCAAGGGGGGACATCCCTCGAGCAGTACTTC. Translated, it gives CASQGGTSLEQYF.

CDR3 in DNA: TGTGCCAGCAGTTTAGCGGGGGGTAATCGTCAGCCCCAGCATTTT. Its protein is CASSLAGGNRQPQHF. The chain employs TRBV28 and TRBJ1-5; tentatively, D is TRBD1 (5 bases). Germline assignment: CDR1 MDHEN and CDR2 SYDVKM. The CDR3 runs 15 residues. Deletions cut 2 bases from V and 6 bases from J, with 14 bases between.

The rearrangement joins TRBV5-1 to TRBJ2-5; 9 positions agree with TRBD1. V lost 0 bases to trimming and J lost 4 bases; unmatched junction nucleotides: 1. CDR1 is SGHRS, CDR2 YFSETQ, per germline. The CDR3 consists of 14 residues. The CDR3 protein is CASSLGTGVETQYF. The CDR3 coding sequence is TGCGCCAGCAGCTTGGGGACAGGGGTAGAGACCCAGTACTTC.

The chain joins TRBV9 to TRBJ2-7, with a possible D match to TRBD2 (6 bases). The CDR3 covers 14 residues. Germline loops: CDR1 SGDLS, CDR2 YYNGEE. V gave up 0 bases and J gave up 5 bases, with 12 bases separating them. CDR3 DNA: TGTGCCAGCAGCGTAGCCGGGAGCAGCGACGAGCAGTACTTC. Its protein is CASSVAGSSDEQYF.

V gene TRBV6-6 combines with J gene TRBJ2-2; D ambiguous. Trimming pared 7 bases from V and 0 bases from J, leaving 12 bases between. Per the germline V gene, CDR1 is MNHNY and CDR2 is SVGAGI (reference sequence). The CDR3 runs to 15 residues. The chain's CDR3 is CASNPNGPNTGELFF. The CDR3, as DNA: TGTGCCAGCAACCCGAACGGGCCGAACACCGGGGAGCTGTTTTTT.

V and J are TRBV12-5 and TRBJ2-1, with 8 bases matching TRBD2. The junction had 12 bases not matched to a gene; V was cut back by 0 bases and J by 5 bases. This CDR3 region has 18 residues. The germline gives CDR1 LGHNT, CDR2 FRNRAP. CDR3 in amino acids: CASGLVLIGTRYHNEQFF. The CDR3 DNA is TGTGCTAGTGGTTTGGTACTAATCGGGACTAGATACCACAATGAGCAGTTCTTC.

J is TRBJ2-7 and V is TRBV6-1; no firm D call. Trimming pared 8 bases from V and 1 base from J, leaving 9 bases between. Germline loops: CDR1 MNHNS, CDR2 SASEGT. This CDR3 comprises 12 residues. DNA of the CDR3: TGTGCCAGCGCCGGACCGTCCTACGAGCAGTACTTC. Amino acids: CASAGPSYEQYF.